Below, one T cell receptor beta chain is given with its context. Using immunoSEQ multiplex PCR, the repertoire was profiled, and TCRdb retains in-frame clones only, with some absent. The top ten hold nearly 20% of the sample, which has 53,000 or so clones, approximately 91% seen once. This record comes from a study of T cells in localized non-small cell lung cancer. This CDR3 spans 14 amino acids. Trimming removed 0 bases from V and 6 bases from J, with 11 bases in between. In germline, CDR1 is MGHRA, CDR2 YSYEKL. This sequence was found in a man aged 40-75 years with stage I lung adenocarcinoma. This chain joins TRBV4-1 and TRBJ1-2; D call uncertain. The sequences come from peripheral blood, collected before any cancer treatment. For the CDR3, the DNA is TGCGCCAGCAGCCAAGAGAGTCTTATGCATGGCTACACCTTC. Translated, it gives CASSQESLMHGYTF.